The clone carrying this TCR beta chain was observed a single time. Its antigen is as yet unknown. The assay was immunoSEQ multiplex PCR, and TCRdb's table has in-frame clones only and misses some. The sample consists of more than 450,000 clones, roughly 78% of them appearing once. The data stem from a study of shared clonotypes between healthy human individuals. Regarding the study as a whole: Donors were few, which limited the genetic and exposure-history diversity represented. Among donors, sharing of clonotypes was expected to be affected by sequencing depth.

From germline, CDR1 is LGHNA and CDR2 YNFKEQ. V shed 3 bases and J shed 5 bases, with 14 bases lying between them. The CDR3 length is 14 residues. This sequence was found in a woman aged 40 to 55 in good health. Some clones in this sample may be carry-over from other donors' samples. The specimen was PBMCs. The rearrangement joins TRBV4-2 to TRBJ2-7; the D call may be TRBD1 or TRBD2 (5 bases each). CDR3 DNA sequence: TGTGCCAGCAGCCAGTCGGGGCCTCGGGACGAGCAGTACTTC. Its protein is CASSQSGPRDEQYF.